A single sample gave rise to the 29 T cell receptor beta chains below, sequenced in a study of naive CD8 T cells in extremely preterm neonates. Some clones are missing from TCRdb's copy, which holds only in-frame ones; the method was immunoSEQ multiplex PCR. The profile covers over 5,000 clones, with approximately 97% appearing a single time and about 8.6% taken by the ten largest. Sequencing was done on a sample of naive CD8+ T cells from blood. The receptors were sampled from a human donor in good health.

This CDR3 reads CASSPPTGYGYTF. CDR3 DNA sequence: TGTGCCAGCAGCCCCCCGACTGGCTATGGCTACACCTTC. The rearrangement joins TRBV9 to TRBJ1-2; D unclear. V lost 4 bases and J 4 bases, leaving 11 bases between the germline ends. CDR3 length: 13 amino acids. Germline lookup yields CDR1 SGDLS and CDR2 YYNGEE.

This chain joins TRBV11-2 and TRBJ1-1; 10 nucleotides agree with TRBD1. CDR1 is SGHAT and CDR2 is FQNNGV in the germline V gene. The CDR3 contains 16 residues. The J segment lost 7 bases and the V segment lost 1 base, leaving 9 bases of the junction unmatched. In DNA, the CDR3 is TGTGCCAGCAGCTTAGTCCCCCCGGACAGGGGGGGTGAAGCTTTCTTT. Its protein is CASSLVPPDRGGEAFF. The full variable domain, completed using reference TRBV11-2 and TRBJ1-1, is EAGVAQSPRYKIIEKRQSVAFWCNPISGHATLYWYQQILGQGPKLLIQFQNNGVVDDSQLPKDRFSAERLKGVDSTLKIQPAKLEDSAVYLCASSLVPPDRGGEAFFGQGTRLTVV.

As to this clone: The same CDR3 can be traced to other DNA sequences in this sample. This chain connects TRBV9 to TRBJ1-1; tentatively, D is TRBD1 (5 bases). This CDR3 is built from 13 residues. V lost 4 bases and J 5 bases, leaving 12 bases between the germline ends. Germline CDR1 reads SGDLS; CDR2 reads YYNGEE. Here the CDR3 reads CASSLGGGTEAFF. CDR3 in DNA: TGTGCCAGCAGCCTGGGGGGAGGGACTGAAGCTTTCTTT. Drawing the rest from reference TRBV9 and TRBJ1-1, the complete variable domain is DSGVTQTPKHLITATGQRVTLRCSPRSGDLSVYWYQQSLDQGLQFLIQYYNGEERAKGNILERFSAQQFPDLHSELNLSSLELGDSALYFCASSLGGGTEAFFGQGTRLTVV.

The CDR3 DNA is TGCAGCGTTGTTTCCAGGGACACCGGGGAGCTGTTTTTT. Its translation: CSVVSRDTGELFF. V and J are TRBV29-1 and TRBJ2-2, with D possibly matching TRBD1 (5 bases). The V gene's germline CDR1 is SQVTM and CDR2 ANQGSEA. The CDR3 runs 13 residues. Trimming removed 4 bases from V and 3 bases from J, with 9 bases in between.

The CDR3 DNA is TGTGCCAGCTCCGAGGGGGCAGGCTATGGCTACACCTTC. It yields the protein CASSEGAGYGYTF. The chain combines TRBV18 with TRBJ1-2; 7 bases align to TRBD1. V lost 6 bases, J lost 4 bases, and 5 bases stayed unmatched. Germline CDR1 KGHSH, CDR2 LQKENI. The CDR3 has 13 residues.

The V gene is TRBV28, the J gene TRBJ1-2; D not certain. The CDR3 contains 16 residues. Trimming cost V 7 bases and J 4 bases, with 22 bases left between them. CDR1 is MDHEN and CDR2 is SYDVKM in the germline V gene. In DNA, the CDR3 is TGTGCCAGCACCACGGTGTTAGGCCCAACTAGCTATGGCTACACCTTC. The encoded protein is CASTTVLGPTSYGYTF.

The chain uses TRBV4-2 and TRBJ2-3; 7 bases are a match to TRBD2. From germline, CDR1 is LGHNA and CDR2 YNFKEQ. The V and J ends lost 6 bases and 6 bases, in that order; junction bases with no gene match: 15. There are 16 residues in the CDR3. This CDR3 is CASSRTATSTLDTQYF. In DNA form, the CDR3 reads TGTGCCAGCAGTCGAACTGCGACTAGCACGTTGGATACGCAGTATTTT.

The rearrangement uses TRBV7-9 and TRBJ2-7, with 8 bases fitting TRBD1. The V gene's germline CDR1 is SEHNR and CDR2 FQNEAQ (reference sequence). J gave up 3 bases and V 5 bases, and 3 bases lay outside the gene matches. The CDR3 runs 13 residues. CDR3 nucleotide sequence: TGTGCCAGCAGCATACAGGGGGACTACGAGCAGTACTTC. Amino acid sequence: CASSIQGDYEQYF.

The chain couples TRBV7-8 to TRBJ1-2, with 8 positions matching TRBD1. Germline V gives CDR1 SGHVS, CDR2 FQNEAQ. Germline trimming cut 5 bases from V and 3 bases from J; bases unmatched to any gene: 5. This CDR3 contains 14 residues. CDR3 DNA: TGTGCCAGCAGCCTTGGGACAGGAGACTATGGCTACACCTTC. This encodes CASSLGTGDYGYTF. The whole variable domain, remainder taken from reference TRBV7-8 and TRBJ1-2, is GAGVSQSPRYKVAKRGQDVALRCDPISGHVSLFWYQQALGQGPEFLTYFQNEAQLDKSGLPSDRFFAERPEGSVSTLKIQRTQQEDSAVYLCASSLGTGDYGYTFGSGTRLTVV.

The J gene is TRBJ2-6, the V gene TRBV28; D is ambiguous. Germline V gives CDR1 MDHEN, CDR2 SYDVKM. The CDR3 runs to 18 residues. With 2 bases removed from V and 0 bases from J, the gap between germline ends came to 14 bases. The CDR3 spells CASSLPLPYSSGANVLTF. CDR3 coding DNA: TGTGCCAGCAGTTTACCCCTACCTTACAGCTCTGGGGCCAACGTCCTGACTTTC.

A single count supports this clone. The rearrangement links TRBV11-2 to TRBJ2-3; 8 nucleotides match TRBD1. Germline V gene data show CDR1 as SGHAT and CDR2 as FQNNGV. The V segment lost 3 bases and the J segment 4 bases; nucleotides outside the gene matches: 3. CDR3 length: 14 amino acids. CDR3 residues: CASSFGQGSDTQYF. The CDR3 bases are TGTGCCAGCAGCTTCGGACAGGGTTCAGATACGCAGTATTTT.

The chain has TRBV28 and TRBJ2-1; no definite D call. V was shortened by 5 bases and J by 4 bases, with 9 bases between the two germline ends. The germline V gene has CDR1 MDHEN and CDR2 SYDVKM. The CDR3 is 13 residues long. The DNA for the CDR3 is TGTGCCAGCAGTATGAGGTCGTACAATGAGCAGTTCTTC. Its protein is CASSMRSYNEQFF. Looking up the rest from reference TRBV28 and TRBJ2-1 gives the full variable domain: DVKVTQSSRYLVKRTGEKVFLECVQDMDHENMFWYRQDPGLGLRLIYFSYDVKMKEKGDIPEGYSVSREKKERFSLILESASTNQTSMYLCASSMRSYNEQFFGPGTRLTVL.

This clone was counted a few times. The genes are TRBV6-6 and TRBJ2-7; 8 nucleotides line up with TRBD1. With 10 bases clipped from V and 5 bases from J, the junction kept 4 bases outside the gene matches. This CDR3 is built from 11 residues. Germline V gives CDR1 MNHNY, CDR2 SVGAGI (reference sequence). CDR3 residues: CATWTGNEQYV. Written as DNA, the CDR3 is TGTGCCACCTGGACAGGGAACGAGCAGTACGTC.

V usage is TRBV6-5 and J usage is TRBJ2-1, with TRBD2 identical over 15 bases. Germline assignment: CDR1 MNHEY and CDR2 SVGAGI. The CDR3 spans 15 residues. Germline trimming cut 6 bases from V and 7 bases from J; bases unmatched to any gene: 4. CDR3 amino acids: CASRLGTSGRNEQFF. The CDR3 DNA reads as TGTGCCAGCAGACTGGGGACTAGCGGGAGGAATGAGCAGTTCTTC.

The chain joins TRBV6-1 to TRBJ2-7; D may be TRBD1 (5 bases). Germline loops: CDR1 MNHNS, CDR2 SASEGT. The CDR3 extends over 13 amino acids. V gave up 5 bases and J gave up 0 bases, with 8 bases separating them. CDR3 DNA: TGTGCCAGCAGTAGGGGCACCTCCTACGAGCAGTACGTC. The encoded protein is CASSRGTSYEQYV.

CDR3 sequence reads: CASILSPGGGFDTGELFF. For the CDR3, the DNA is TGTGCCAGCATTCTTTCCCCGGGCGGGGGGTTCGACACCGGGGAGCTGTTTTTT. The V call is TRBV7-2, the J call TRBJ2-2, with 8 bases identical to TRBD2. There are 18 residues in the CDR3. V was pared by 7 bases and J by 3 bases, with 16 bases of the junction left unmatched. CDR1 SGHTA and CDR2 FQGNSA come from the germline V gene.

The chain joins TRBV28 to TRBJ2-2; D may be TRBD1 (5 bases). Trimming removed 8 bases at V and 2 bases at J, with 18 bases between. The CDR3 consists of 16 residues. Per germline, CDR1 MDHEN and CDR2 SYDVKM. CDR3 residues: CASVATGLINTGELFF. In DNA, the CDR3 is TGTGCCAGCGTAGCTACAGGCCTAATAAACACCGGGGAGCTGTTTTTT.

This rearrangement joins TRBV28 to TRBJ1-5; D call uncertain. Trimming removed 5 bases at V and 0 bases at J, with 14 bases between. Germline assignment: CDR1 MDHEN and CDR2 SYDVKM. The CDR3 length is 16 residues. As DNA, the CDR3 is TGTGCCAGCAGTAGCCCGCGGGGAACTAGCAATCAGCCCCAGCATTTT. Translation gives CASSSPRGTSNQPQHF.

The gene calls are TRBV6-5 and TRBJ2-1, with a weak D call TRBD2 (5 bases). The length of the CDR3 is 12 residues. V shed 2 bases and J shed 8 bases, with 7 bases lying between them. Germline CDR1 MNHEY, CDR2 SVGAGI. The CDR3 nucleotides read TGTGCCAGCAGTTACGCGGGTGATGAGCAGTTCTTC. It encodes CASSYAGDEQFF.

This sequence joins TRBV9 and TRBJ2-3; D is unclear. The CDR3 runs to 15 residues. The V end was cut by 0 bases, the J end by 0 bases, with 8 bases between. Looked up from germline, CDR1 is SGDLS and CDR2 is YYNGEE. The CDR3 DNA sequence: TGTGCCAGCAGCGTAGGCCTAACTAGCACAGATACGCAGTATTTT. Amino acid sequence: CASSVGLTSTDTQYF.

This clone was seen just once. The DNA of the CDR3 is TGTGCCAGCAGCTCATTCCGGGGCGAGCAGTACTTC. Translation: CASSSFRGEQYF. The chain links TRBV7-2 to TRBJ2-7; D is perhaps TRBD2 (5 bases). The germline gives CDR1 SGHTA, CDR2 FQGNSA. The CDR3 contains 12 residues. Trimming cost V 4 bases and J 6 bases, with 10 bases left between them.

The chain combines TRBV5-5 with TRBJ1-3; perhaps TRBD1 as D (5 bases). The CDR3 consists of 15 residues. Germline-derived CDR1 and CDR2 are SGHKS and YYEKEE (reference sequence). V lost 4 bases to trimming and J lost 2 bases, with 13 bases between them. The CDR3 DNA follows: TGTGCCAGCAGCGGTTGGCCGGGGGCTGGAAACACCATATATTTT. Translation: CASSGWPGAGNTIYF. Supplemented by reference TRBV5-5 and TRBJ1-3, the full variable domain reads DAGVTQSPTHLIKTRGQQVTLRCSPISGHKSVSWYQQVLGQGPQFIFQYYEKEERGRGNFPDRFSARQFPNYSSELNVNALLLGDSALYLCASSGWPGAGNTIYFGEGSWLTVV.

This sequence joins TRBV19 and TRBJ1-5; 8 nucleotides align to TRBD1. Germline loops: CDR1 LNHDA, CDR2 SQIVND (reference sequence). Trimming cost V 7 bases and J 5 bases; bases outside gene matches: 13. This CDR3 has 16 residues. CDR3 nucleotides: TGTGCCAGTACTCCGAAGGTCCGGGACAGGCATCAGCCCCAGCATTTT. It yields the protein CASTPKVRDRHQPQHF. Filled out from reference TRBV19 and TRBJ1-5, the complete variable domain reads DGGITQSPKYLFRKEGQNVTLSCEQNLNHDAMYWYRQDPGQGLRLIYYSQIVNDFQKGDIAEGYSVSREKKESFPLTVTSAQKNPTAFYLCASTPKVRDRHQPQHFGDGTRLSIL.

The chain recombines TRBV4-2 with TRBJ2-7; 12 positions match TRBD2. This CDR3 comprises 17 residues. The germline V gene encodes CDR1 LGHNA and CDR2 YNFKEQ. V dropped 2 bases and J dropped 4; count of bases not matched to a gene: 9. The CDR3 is CASSQPSTSGRSYEQYF. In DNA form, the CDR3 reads TGTGCCAGCAGCCAACCCTCGACTAGCGGGAGAAGTTACGAGCAGTACTTC.

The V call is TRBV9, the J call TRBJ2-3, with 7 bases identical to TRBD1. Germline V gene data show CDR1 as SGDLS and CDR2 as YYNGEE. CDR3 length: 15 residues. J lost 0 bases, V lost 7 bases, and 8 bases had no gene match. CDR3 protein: CASGEGAPSTDTQYF. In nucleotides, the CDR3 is TGTGCCAGCGGCGAGGGGGCCCCTAGCACAGATACGCAGTATTTT.

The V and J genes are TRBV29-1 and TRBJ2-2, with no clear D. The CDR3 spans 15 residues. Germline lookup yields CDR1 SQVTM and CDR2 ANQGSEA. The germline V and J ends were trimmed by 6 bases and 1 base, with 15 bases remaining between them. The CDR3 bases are TGCAGCGTGGAACCCCAGTCTGGGAACACCGGGGAGCTGTTTTTT. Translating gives CSVEPQSGNTGELFF.

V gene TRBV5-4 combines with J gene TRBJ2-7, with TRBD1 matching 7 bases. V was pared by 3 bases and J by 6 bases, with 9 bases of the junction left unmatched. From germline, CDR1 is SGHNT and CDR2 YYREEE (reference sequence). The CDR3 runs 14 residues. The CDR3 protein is CASSSAGTVIEQYF. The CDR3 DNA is TGTGCCAGCAGCTCGGCCGGGACAGTCATCGAGCAGTACTTC.

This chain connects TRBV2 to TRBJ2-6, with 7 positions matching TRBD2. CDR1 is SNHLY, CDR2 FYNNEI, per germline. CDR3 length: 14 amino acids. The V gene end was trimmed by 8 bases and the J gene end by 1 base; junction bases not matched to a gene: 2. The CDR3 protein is CASWGGSGANVLTF. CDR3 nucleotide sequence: TGTGCCAGCTGGGGAGGGTCTGGGGCCAACGTCCTGACTTTC.

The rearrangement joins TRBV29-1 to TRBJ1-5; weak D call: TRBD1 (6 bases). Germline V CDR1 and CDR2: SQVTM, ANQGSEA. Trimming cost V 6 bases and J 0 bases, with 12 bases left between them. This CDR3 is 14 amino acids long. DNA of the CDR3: TGCAGCGTACGAGGGGGGGATAGCAATCAGCCCCAGCATTTT. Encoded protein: CSVRGGDSNQPQHF. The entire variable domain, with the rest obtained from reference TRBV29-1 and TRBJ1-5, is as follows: SAVISQKPSRDICQRGTSLTIQCQVDSQVTMMFWYRQQPGQSLTLIATANQGSEATYESGFVIDKFPISRPNLTFSTLTVSNMSPEDSSIYLCSVRGGDSNQPQHFGDGTRLSIL.